A single sample gave rise to the 9 T cell receptor beta chains below, sequenced in a study of metastatic and nonmetastatic thyroid tumors. Patients underwent thyroid surgery, and none had received any treatment before it. TCRdb ran MiXCR on the PCR reads. The sample has about 13,000 clones, 25% to 40% seen once. The sample comprised tumor tissue. These receptors were taken from a male donor with papillary thyroid cancer or a benign thyroid nodule (not recorded which). Some clones in this sample may be carry-over from other donors' samples.

The chain uses TRBV6-1 and TRBJ2-7; TRBD2 aligns across 12 bases. Germline CDR1 MNHNS, CDR2 SASEGT. The length of the CDR3 is 17 residues. V was clipped by 3 bases and J by 2 bases; unmatched bases: 8. The chain's CDR3 is CASSDRLAGARPYEQYF. For the CDR3, the DNA is TGTGCCAGCAGTGACCGACTAGCGGGAGCAAGGCCCTACGAGCAGTACTTC.

The V and J genes are TRBV5-1 and TRBJ2-5; D uncertain. The CDR3 runs 15 residues. The germline gives CDR1 SGHRS, CDR2 YFSETQ. The germline V and J ends were trimmed by 0 bases and 2 bases, with 11 bases remaining between them. This CDR3 reads CASSLVPDTQETQYF. CDR3 bases: TGCGCCAGCAGCTTGGTTCCAGATACACAAGAGACCCAGTACTTC.

The chain links TRBV12-3 or TRBV12-4 to TRBJ1-5, with 8 bases that match TRBD1. The CDR3 spans 17 residues. J lost 7 bases, V lost 5 bases, and 16 bases had no gene match. CDR3 amino acids: CASSPVVDLTGDQPQHF. The CDR3 DNA sequence: TGTGCCAGCAGTCCCGTAGTCGATCTGACAGGGGACCAGCCCCAGCATTTT.

V is TRBV12-3 or TRBV12-4 and J is TRBJ2-5; possible D gene TRBD2, 5 bases. V dropped 6 bases and J dropped 8 bases, with 13 bases sitting between them. The CDR3 has 12 amino acids. CDR3 residues: CASSGVLETQYF. The CDR3 DNA sequence: TGTGCCAGCAGCGGGGTCCTGGAAACCCAGTACTTC.

This clone came up a few times. J is TRBJ2-6 and V is TRBV6-1; D is uncertain. Trimming shortened V by 1 base and J by 0 bases, and 4 bases separated the two germline ends. The CDR3 is 15 residues long. The germline V gene has CDR1 MNHNS and CDR2 SASEGT. This CDR3 reads CASSEGGSGANVLTF. The CDR3 DNA reads TGTGCCAGCAGTGAAGGGGGCTCTGGGGCCAACGTCCTGACTTTC.

A single count supports this clone. The chain joins TRBV7-9 to TRBJ2-7; the D gene is possibly TRBD2 (5 bases). V lost 1 base to trimming and J lost 3 bases, with 10 bases between them. The CDR3 has 14 residues. Germline V gene lookup returns CDR1 SEHNR and CDR2 FQNEAQ (reference sequence). As DNA, the CDR3 is TGTGCCAGCAGCTTAGAAGGCGGGTACTACGAGCAGTACTTC. Residues: CASSLEGGYYEQYF.

This chain uses TRBV7-2 with TRBJ1-2; D ambiguous. The length of the CDR3 is 14 residues. Trimming took off 5 bases at V and 0 bases at J, with 10 bases between the two ends. The germline V gene has CDR1 SGHTA and CDR2 FQGNSA. CDR3 nucleotide sequence: TGTGCCAGCAGCCCCTACCGCACTAACTATGGCTACACCTTC. Its protein product is CASSPYRTNYGYTF.

The rearrangement uses TRBV30 and TRBJ2-7, with D possibly called TRBD1 or TRBD2 (5 bases each). The germline V gene encodes CDR1 GTSNPN and CDR2 SVGIG (reference sequence). The CDR3 is made up of 14 amino acids. Trimming pared 0 bases from V and 4 bases from J, leaving 13 bases between. CDR3 bases: TGTGCCTGGAGTGTACGATGGGGACCTTACGAGCAGTACTTC. Amino acids: CAWSVRWGPYEQYF.

The rearrangement joins TRBV5-4 to TRBJ2-1, with 8 bases matching TRBD2. The CDR3 length is 13 residues. Germline values: CDR1 SGHNT, CDR2 YYREEE (reference sequence). With V trimmed by 3 bases and J by 8 bases, 4 bases remained unmatched. CDR3 nucleotides: TGTGCCAGCAGCTCGACTAGCGACGATGAGCAGTTCTTC. It translates to CASSSTSDDEQFF.